The 11 T cell receptor beta chains in this list originate from one sample, sequenced in a study of T cell responses to AZD1222 COVID-19 vaccine. Profiled with immunoSEQ multiplex PCR; TCRdb holds only in-frame clones, not every one. This table has about 120,000 clones, roughly nine tenths appearing once. Material: peripheral blood, obtained on day 0 of AZD1222 vaccination. The receptor source for this set is an adult in good health.

The rearrangement links TRBV10-2 to TRBJ2-5; TRBD1 agrees at 11 bases. The J segment lost 3 bases and the V segment lost 4 bases, leaving 1 base of the junction unmatched. The germline CDR1 and CDR2 sequences are WSHSY and SAAADI. CDR3 length: 14 amino acids. The CDR3 loop reads CASSGTGGEETQYF. The CDR3 DNA follows: TGCGCCAGCAGTGGGACAGGGGGCGAAGAGACCCAGTACTTC.

This clone was seen only a few times. V gene TRBV5-8 combines with J gene TRBJ2-1; no clear D. Germline V lookup: CDR1 SGHTS, CDR2 YDEGEE. The CDR3 length is 14 residues. The V and J ends lost 1 base and 4 bases respectively, with 9 bases between them. CDR3 amino acids: CASSLLPGYNEQFF. CDR3 bases: TGTGCCAGCAGCTTGTTGCCAGGTTACAATGAGCAGTTCTTC.

The V call is TRBV18, the J call TRBJ1-1; TRBD1 matches 7 bases. The germline V gene has CDR1 KGHSH and CDR2 LQKENI. CDR3 length: 13 residues. Trimming cost V 0 bases and J 7 bases; bases outside gene matches: 2. The CDR3 protein is CASSPPGTDEAFF. DNA for the CDR3: TGTGCCAGCTCACCACCGGGGACAGATGAAGCTTTCTTT.

The chain carries TRBV27 and TRBJ2-1, with TRBD2 as a possible D gene (5 bases). CDR1 is MNHEY and CDR2 is SMNVEV in the germline V gene (reference sequence). Deletions cut 6 bases from V and 5 bases from J, with 11 bases between. The CDR3 totals 13 residues. The DNA for the CDR3 is TGTGCCAGCAGGGGCTACGGGGACAATGAGCAGTTCTTC. Residues: CASRGYGDNEQFF.

This rearrangement joins TRBV18 to TRBJ2-7; TRBD1 agrees at 10 bases. Germline CDR1 is KGHSH and CDR2 is LQKENI. This CDR3 has 15 residues. The junction had 7 bases not matched to a gene; V was cut back by 3 bases and J by 5 bases. The CDR3 is CASSPGQGVFNEQYF. CDR3 DNA sequence: TGTGCCAGCTCACCCGGACAGGGGGTTTTCAACGAGCAGTACTTC.

V usage is TRBV19 and J usage is TRBJ1-4; 11 bases fit TRBD1. J gave up 8 bases and V 6 bases, and 5 bases lay outside the gene matches. Germline V lookup: CDR1 LNHDA, CDR2 SQIVND (reference sequence). This CDR3 is built from 14 residues. The CDR3 sequence is CASRRRTGGEKLFF. Written as DNA, the CDR3 is TGTGCCAGTAGACGTCGGACAGGGGGCGAAAAACTGTTTTTT.

This rearrangement joins TRBV28 to TRBJ1-3; D might be TRBD1 (5 bases). Germline values: CDR1 MDHEN, CDR2 SYDVKM. The CDR3 runs to 15 residues. Trimming removed 5 bases from V and 2 bases from J, with 13 bases in between. The CDR3 sequence is CASSPPQGTGNTIYF. In DNA, the CDR3 is TGTGCCAGCAGTCCCCCGCAGGGCACTGGAAACACCATATATTTT. Complete variable domain (other parts from reference TRBV28 and TRBJ1-3): DVKVTQSSRYLVKRTGEKVFLECVQDMDHENMFWYRQDPGLGLRLIYFSYDVKMKEKGDIPEGYSVSREKKERFSLILESASTNQTSMYLCASSPPQGTGNTIYFGEGSWLTVV.

V and J are TRBV5-1 and TRBJ1-1, with 7 bases that match TRBD1. Trimming at V came to 4 bases and at J to 4 bases, leaving 10 bases not matched to a gene. The CDR3 is 15 residues long. Germline V gene data show CDR1 as SGHRS and CDR2 as YFSETQ. The CDR3 nucleotides read TGCGCCAGCAGCCGGGGACAGCCGGGGGTCACTGAAGCTTTCTTT. Translating it yields CASSRGQPGVTEAFF.

The CDR3 nucleotides are TGTGCCAGCAGTTACCTCGCCCAGCGGGAGTGGTACTTC. It is translated as CASSYLAQREWYF. The chain employs TRBV6-2 or TRBV6-3 and TRBJ2-7; 8 bases map to TRBD2. Trimming cost V 2 bases and J 12 bases; bases outside gene matches: 9. CDR1 is MNHEY and CDR2 is SVGEGT in the germline V gene. The CDR3 runs to 13 residues.

This chain connects TRBV12-3 or TRBV12-4 to TRBJ1-5, with a possible D match to TRBD1 (5 bases). Trimming pared 6 bases from V and 7 bases from J, leaving 13 bases between. The CDR3 runs 13 residues. The CDR3 sequence is CASSWGAGQPQHF. The CDR3 region has the DNA TGTGCCAGCAGCTGGGGCGCCGGACAGCCCCAGCATTTT.

This chain uses TRBV4-1 with TRBJ2-2; TRBD1 matches at 10 bases. The CDR3 loop spans 17 amino acids. CDR1 is MGHRA and CDR2 is YSYEKL in the germline V gene. Losses at the gene ends were 1 base for V and 5 bases for J; bases not matched to a gene: 7. CDR3 in amino acids: CASSQAETGGNTGELFF. DNA for the CDR3: TGCGCCAGCAGCCAAGCTGAGACAGGGGGCAATACCGGGGAGCTGTTTTTT.